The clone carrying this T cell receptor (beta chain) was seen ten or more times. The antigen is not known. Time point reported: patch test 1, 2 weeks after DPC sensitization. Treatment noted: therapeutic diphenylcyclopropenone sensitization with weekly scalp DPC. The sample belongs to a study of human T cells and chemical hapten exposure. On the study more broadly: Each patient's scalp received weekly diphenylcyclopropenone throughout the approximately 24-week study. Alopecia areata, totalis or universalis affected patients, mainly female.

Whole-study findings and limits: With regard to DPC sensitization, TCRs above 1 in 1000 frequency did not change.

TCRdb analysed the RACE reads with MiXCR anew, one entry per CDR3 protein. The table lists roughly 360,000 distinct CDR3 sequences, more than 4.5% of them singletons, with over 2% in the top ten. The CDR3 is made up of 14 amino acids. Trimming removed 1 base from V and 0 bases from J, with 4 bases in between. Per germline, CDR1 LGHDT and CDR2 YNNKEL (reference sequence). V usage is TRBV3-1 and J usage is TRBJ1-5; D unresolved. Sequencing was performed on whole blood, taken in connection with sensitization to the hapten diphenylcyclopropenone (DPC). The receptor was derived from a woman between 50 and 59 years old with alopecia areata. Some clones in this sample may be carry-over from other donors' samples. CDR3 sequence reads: CASSQAISNQPQHF. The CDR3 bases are TGTGCCAGCAGCCAAGCCATTAGCAATCAGCCCCAGCATTTT.